These T cell receptor beta chains were read from a single sample in a study of T cell responses to AZD1222 COVID-19 vaccine. Clones were read by immunoSEQ multiplex PCR, and TCRdb kept only the in-frame ones, dropping some. The sample holds about 70,000 clones, 84% seen once. The material sequenced was peripheral blood, taken on day 0 of AZD1222 vaccination. Receptors were obtained from an adult in good health. CDR3s include the opening cysteine and the closing phenylalanine or tryptophan.

CDR3aa,v_gene,j_gene
CASSFSGGLGGYTF,TRBV27,TRBJ1-2
CASRSRGGTGELFF,TRBV21-1,TRBJ2-2
CASSPRGGHDTQYF,TRBV7-3,TRBJ2-3
CASSSIAGGQDGGELFF,TRBV7-9,TRBJ2-2
CASSQGVSPYNEQFF,TRBV4-2,TRBJ2-1
CASSRLRGAYGYTF,TRBV3-1/TRBV3-2,TRBJ1-2
CASSLNLPGQETQYF,TRBV18,TRBJ2-5
CASRQIFEQYF,TRBV6-5,TRBJ2-7
CAILELPSQGRPPQETQYF,TRBV6-4,TRBJ2-5
CASGTSGGPREQFF,TRBV19,TRBJ2-1
CASSPRVRAGLAVRNEQFF,TRBV7-9,TRBJ2-1
CASSALWGRNTEAFF,TRBV9,TRBJ1-1
CASSDGVNEKLFF,TRBV10-1,TRBJ1-4
CASSIGTRGLKTQYF,TRBV19,TRBJ2-5
CASSRTLESQYEQYF,TRBV7-2,TRBJ2-7
CASSQRLARTGELFF,TRBV14,TRBJ2-2
CASSPQRGSNNEQFF,TRBV7-2,TRBJ2-1
CASSIGQGDEQFF,TRBV11-2,TRBJ2-1
CASSQGQKNTDTQYF,TRBV4-1,TRBJ2-3
CASSSGQGYSGNTIYF,TRBV28,TRBJ1-3